This note documents a single TCR beta chain sequence. Its specificity is not known. This sample was taken from a study of T cells in localized non-small cell lung cancer. Regarding the study as a whole: Heterogeneity cannot be ruled out, as sequencing used one tumor region only. Tumor trailed uninvolved adjacent lung in T cell clonality, which peaked there. Patients showing higher blood T cell density tended to see longer overall survival.

The length of the CDR3 is 14 residues. Looked up from germline, CDR1 is SGHDT and CDR2 is YYEEEE. With 0 bases removed from V and 2 bases from J, the gap between germline ends came to 6 bases. The repertoire was sequenced with immunoSEQ multiplex PCR; TCRdb's copy has only in-frame clones and lacks some. This sample has around 15,000 clones, with around 84% found just once. This clonotype was sampled from an older male donor with stage I lung adenocarcinoma. The J gene is TRBJ2-1, the V gene TRBV5-6; D gene ambiguous. The specimen comprised peripheral blood, sampled before any cancer treatment. DNA for the CDR3: TGTGCCAGCAGCTTGGGGCCGCCCTACAATGAGCAGTTCTTC. Amino acids: CASSLGPPYNEQFF. Together with reference TRBV5-6 and TRBJ2-1, the CDR3 gives the full variable domain: DAGVTQSPTHLIKTRGQQVTLRCSPKSGHDTVSWYQQALGQGPQFIFQYYEEEERQRGNFPDRFSGHQFPNYSSELNVNALLLGDSALYLCASSLGPPYNEQFFGPGTRLTVL.